These 15 T cell receptor beta chains came from one sample sequenced in a study of regulatory T cells in long-lasting Graves disease (dated by TCRdb to the early 2020s). Taken with the paper, the label for time point translates to: persistent/refractory GD, antithyroid drugs over 5 years with positive TRAb. For both TCR sequencing and RNA sequencing, RNA was extracted from PBMCs using TRIzol. Libraries were built with multiplex PCR. The listed sequencing device is Illumina HiSeq 4000. iRepertoire HTBI primers and Arm-PCR amplification of CDR3 regions were used to construct TCR beta libraries. TCRdb ran its own pipeline on the public reads, namely fastp trimming at Q25 and MiXCR clone calling, and kept in-frame beta chains. All rows with the same CDR3 protein become a single entry with the most common DNA and genes. The sample table records 350,000 to 450,000 distinct CDR3 sequences; around 21% of these occur just once. In total, the top ten clones hold about a fifth of the sample.

The starting material was peripheral blood mononuclear cells (PBMCs), obtained when the disease was refractory, from a patient treated with antithyroid drugs. These receptors originate from a female donor with Graves disease.

This clonotype was counted only a few times. The CDR3 is CASKETSGSYEQYF. The CDR3 DNA reads TGTGCCAGCAAAGAGACTAGCGGGTCCTACGAGCAGTACTTC. The chain employs TRBV6-1 and TRBJ2-7; 10 nucleotides line up with TRBD2. Germline lookup yields CDR1 MNHNS and CDR2 SASEGT. Trimming removed 7 bases from V and 1 base from J; junction bases left unmatched: 4. The CDR3 loop spans 14 amino acids.

DNA for the CDR3: TGTGCCAGCAGCTTAGGGGACTTCTGGGAGACCCAGTACTTC. Translated, it gives CASSLGDFWETQYF. The rearrangement uses TRBV7-9 and TRBJ2-5, with a weak D call TRBD2 (6 bases). In germline, CDR1 is SEHNR, CDR2 FQNEAQ (reference sequence). Trimming removed 1 base from V and 5 bases from J, with 11 bases in between. The CDR3 is made up of 14 amino acids.

Concerning this clonotype: A single base separates this from a much larger clone, so it may be a read error. The gene calls are TRBV12-3 or TRBV12-4 and TRBJ2-5, with D hard to call. V was pared by 2 bases and J by 5 bases, with 9 bases between. The CDR3 has 13 amino acids. Here the CDR3 reads CASSLMTHETQYF. The DNA for the CDR3 is TGTGCCAGCAGTTTAATGACCCACGAGACCCAGTACTTC.

This sequence joins TRBV30 and TRBJ2-3; 10 bases line up with TRBD2. CDR1 GTSNPN and CDR2 SVGIG come from the germline V gene (reference sequence). Trimming at V came to 0 bases and at J to 6 bases, leaving 9 bases not matched to a gene. This CDR3 contains 16 residues. DNA for the CDR3: TGTGCCTGGAGTGTGGGGCTAGCGGGAGTGGCCGATACGCAGTATTTT. It translates to CAWSVGLAGVADTQYF.

In regard to this clonotype: A much larger clone differs by one base, so this may be a read error. The CDR3 coding sequence is TGTGCCAGCAGTTACGAAGGTGGGGAGACCCAGTACTTC. Translation gives CASSYEGGETQYF. The rearrangement links TRBV6-2 or TRBV6-3 to TRBJ2-5; unclear D gene. Germline V gives CDR1 MNHEY, CDR2 SVGEGT. The CDR3 spans 13 residues. The germline V and J ends were trimmed by 2 bases and 5 bases, with 9 bases remaining between them.

Only a few counts were recorded for this clonotype. This chain joins TRBV7-9 and TRBJ2-7, with a tentative D call TRBD2 (6 bases). There are 13 residues in the CDR3. Trimming pared 2 bases from V and 5 bases from J, leaving 10 bases between. The V gene's germline CDR1 is SEHNR and CDR2 FQNEAQ (reference sequence). CDR3 coding DNA: TGTGCCAGCAGCTTACGGGGGACCGACGAGCAGTACTTC. Encoded protein: CASSLRGTDEQYF.

This clonotype was detected many times. The chain has TRBV28 and TRBJ2-5; 7 bases match TRBD2. The germline V gene has CDR1 MDHEN and CDR2 SYDVKM. V trimming: 3 bases; J trimming: 2 bases; junction bases outside the gene matches: 6. The CDR3 has 15 amino acids. CDR3 sequence reads: CASSLGLQTQETQYF. CDR3 bases: TGTGCCAGCAGTTTGGGACTACAAACTCAAGAGACCCAGTACTTC.

This chain uses TRBV18 with TRBJ2-7, with a tentative D call TRBD1 (5 bases). The CDR3 sequence is 14 residues long. Per germline, CDR1 KGHSH and CDR2 LQKENI. Trimming shortened V by 0 bases and J by 2 bases, and 8 bases separated the two germline ends. The CDR3 DNA reads TGTGCCAGCTCACCACCGCAGGGTGCCTACGAGCAGTACTTC. Amino acids: CASSPPQGAYEQYF.

This clonotype was picked up many times. The chain combines TRBV2 with TRBJ2-5, with 12 bases aligning to TRBD2. CDR1 is SNHLY, CDR2 FYNNEI, per germline. Germline trimming cut 8 bases from V and 4 bases from J; bases unmatched to any gene: 11. The CDR3 is made up of 16 amino acids. DNA of the CDR3: TGTGCCAGCTTCCCTCTAGCGGGAGGGCCGGGAGAGACCCAGTACTTC. Translation gives CASFPLAGGPGETQYF.

The gene calls are TRBV11-2 and TRBJ2-3; tentatively, D is TRBD1 or TRBD2 (5 bases each). The CDR3 runs 16 residues. The germline V and J ends were trimmed by 2 bases and 0 bases, with 12 bases remaining between them. CDR1 and CDR2 from the germline V gene are SGHAT and FQNNGV. The DNA of the CDR3 is TGTGCCAGCAGCTTAAGTGGGGGACCTAGCACAGATACGCAGTATTTT. Its translation: CASSLSGGPSTDTQYF.

Ten or more counts support this clonotype. This chain links TRBV11-2 with TRBJ2-7, with a tentative D call TRBD2 (6 bases). CDR3 size: 12 residues. The V and J ends lost 8 bases and 2 bases respectively, with 10 bases between them. Germline values: CDR1 SGHAT, CDR2 FQNNGV. The CDR3 loop is CASGRPPYEQYF. Written as DNA, the CDR3 is TGTGCCAGCGGGAGGCCCCCCTACGAGCAGTACTTC.

This clonotype was picked up many times. The chain is built from TRBV6-4 and TRBJ2-6; 7 positions agree with TRBD1. V shed 5 bases, J shed 2 bases, and the junction held 9 bases outside the gene matches. The CDR3 is 17 amino acids. CDR1 and CDR2 (germline): MRHNA, SNTAGT. Here the CDR3 reads CASSPEKTGAGANVLTF. In DNA form, the CDR3 reads TGTGCCAGCAGTCCGGAAAAAACAGGGGCTGGGGCCAACGTCCTGACTTTC.

In its sample, this clonotype was seen many times. DNA of the CDR3: TGTGCCAGCAGCACCTCGGACAGCTACGAGCAGTACTTC. Protein sequence: CASSTSDSYEQYF. The rearrangement links TRBV5-6 to TRBJ2-7, with D maybe TRBD1 (6 bases). Germline V gene sequence: CDR1 SGHDT, CDR2 YYEEEE. Trimming left V 4 bases short and J 3 bases short, with 11 bases between. CDR3 length: 13 residues. Drawing the rest from reference TRBV5-6 and TRBJ2-7, the complete variable domain is DAGVTQSPTHLIKTRGQQVTLRCSPKSGHDTVSWYQQALGQGPQFIFQYYEEEERQRGNFPDRFSGHQFPNYSSELNVNALLLGDSALYLCASSTSDSYEQYFGPGTRLTVT.

At least ten counts were recorded for this clonotype. The V call is TRBV11-2, the J call TRBJ2-7; D is undetermined. CDR1 and CDR2 (germline): SGHAT, FQNNGV. The CDR3 contains 19 residues. Trimming left V 1 base short and J 3 bases short, with 25 bases between. The CDR3 region has the DNA TGTGCCAGCAGCTTAGGAATAGGCGGACCAAGAAGGGCCATCTACGAGCAGTACTTC. Its protein is CASSLGIGGPRRAIYEQYF. The full variable domain, with the rest looked up from reference TRBV11-2 and TRBJ2-7, is EAGVAQSPRYKIIEKRQSVAFWCNPISGHATLYWYQQILGQGPKLLIQFQNNGVVDDSQLPKDRFSAERLKGVDSTLKIQPAKLEDSAVYLCASSLGIGGPRRAIYEQYFGPGTRLTVT.

This clonotype was counted a few times. The chain recombines TRBV9 with TRBJ2-2; D is perhaps TRBD1 (5 bases). The CDR3 extends over 15 amino acids. The germline V gene encodes CDR1 SGDLS and CDR2 YYNGEE. With 4 bases removed from V and 6 bases from J, the gap between germline ends came to 16 bases. In DNA, the CDR3 is TGTGCCAGCAGCCCCCCCCCCCCAGGGTCCGGGGAGCTGTTTTTT. Protein: CASSPPPPGSGELFF.